This TCR beta chain originates from a study of blood T cell repertoires in COVID-19. Study-level information: Samples of COVID-19 (acute and convalescent) were obtained from the United States, Italy and Spain. T cells, B-cell-depleted T cells, or PBMCs provided the cDNA or gDNA that served as material.

CDR3 size: 14 residues. The germline gives CDR1 LNHDA, CDR2 SQIVND (reference sequence). Trimming stripped 6 bases from V and 7 bases from J, with 19 bases between. Original processing methods: Amplification with reference gene primers provided the estimates of nucleated cell counts. Measured with immunoSEQ multiplex PCR; TCRdb has only the in-frame clones, and not every one. V and J calls and clone size come straight from that table; D and trimming were deduced from the DNA. Of about 250,000 clones in the sample, roughly 85% are singletons; the top ten hold roughly 3%. This TCR was recovered from a man younger than 35 with active or convalescent COVID-19. Specimen: peripheral blood. The genes are TRBV19 and TRBJ2-7, with a weak D call TRBD1 (6 bases). CDR3 sequence: CASSANRAQGEQYF. The CDR3 bases are TGTGCCAGTAGCGCAAACCGGGCCCAGGGGGAGCAGTACTTC.